This entry lists 25 T cell receptor beta chains sequenced from one sample in a study of T-cell reconstitution after alpha-beta-depleted transplantation in children. As it was prepared, the TCRbeta library received unique molecular identifiers. TCRdb re-derived calls from the PCR reads in MiXCR, one entry per CDR3 protein. This table holds about 230,000 distinct CDR3 sequences, about 8.8% found once. The source was PBMCs from the stem cell graft donor, collected from the stem cell graft. The receptors come from a human donor who donated a stem cell graft to a child with SCID.

This clonotype was observed a handful of times. The J gene is TRBJ2-3, the V gene TRBV28; D might be TRBD1 (5 bases). V was cut by 10 bases and J by 4 bases, with 18 bases left in between. The CDR3 loop spans 14 amino acids. Germline values: CDR1 MDHEN, CDR2 SYDVKM. The CDR3 bases are TGTGCCACCTCGCCTGGGGAAGGGGCAGATACGCAGTATTTT. Translating gives CATSPGEGADTQYF. Using reference TRBV28 and TRBJ2-3 for the parts outside the CDR3, the full variable domain is DVKVTQSSRYLVKRTGEKVFLECVQDMDHENMFWYRQDPGLGLRLIYFSYDVKMKEKGDIPEGYSVSREKKERFSLILESASTNQTSMYLCATSPGEGADTQYFGPGTRLTVL.

There are many counts of this clonotype. The chain uses TRBV5-1 and TRBJ2-7, with TRBD1 matching over 9 bases. The CDR3 contains 15 residues. V was clipped by 1 base and J by 1 base; unmatched bases: 3. Germline loops: CDR1 SGHRS, CDR2 YFSETQ. DNA for the CDR3: TGCGCCAGCAGCTTGAGTGACAGGGGGTCCTACGAGCAGTACTTC. It is translated as CASSLSDRGSYEQYF.

This clonotype was recorded at least ten times. V and J are TRBV7-2 and TRBJ2-7; a possible D gene is TRBD2 (5 bases). Trimming stripped 4 bases from V and 7 bases from J, with 14 bases between. Germline assignment: CDR1 SGHTA and CDR2 FQGNSA. The CDR3 is made up of 13 amino acids. The CDR3 sequence: CASSWTPFSEQYF. The CDR3 nucleotides are TGTGCCAGCAGCTGGACTCCATTTAGTGAGCAGTACTTC. The full variable domain, with the rest looked up from reference TRBV7-2 and TRBJ2-7, is GAGVSQSPSNKVTEKGKDVELRCDPISGHTALYWYRQSLGQGLEFLIYFQGNSAPDKSGLPSDRFSAERTGGSVSTLTIQRTQQEDSAVYLCASSWTPFSEQYFGPGTRLTVT.

This clonotype was observed at least ten times. CDR3 bases: TGCGCCAGCAGCCAAGACAGCGCCAATCAGCCCCAGCATTTT. Translated, it gives CASSQDSANQPQHF. This sequence joins TRBV5-1 and TRBJ1-5, with D possibly being TRBD1 (5 bases). CDR3 length equals 14 residues. The V gene's germline CDR1 is SGHRS and CDR2 YFSETQ. V dropped 4 bases and J dropped 3 bases, with 11 bases sitting between them.

This clonotype was observed many times. The V call is TRBV10-3, the J call TRBJ2-4; TRBD1 agrees at 8 bases. Germline V CDR1 and CDR2: ENHRY, SYGVKD. The CDR3 contains 15 residues. After removal of 3 bases from V and 7 bases from J, the junction contained 8 bases not matched to a gene. DNA of the CDR3: TGTGCCATCAGTGACCCGCTGAGGACAGGGAACATTCAGTACTTC. Residues: CAISDPLRTGNIQYF.

This clonotype was seen repeatedly, ten times or more. The chain uses TRBV12-3 or TRBV12-4 and TRBJ1-3, with D unresolved. The V end was cut by 6 bases, the J end by 0 bases, with 6 bases between. The CDR3 is 13 residues long. CDR3 coding DNA: TGTGCCAGCAGACCTGGCTCTGGAAACACCATATATTTT. Encoded protein: CASRPGSGNTIYF.

This clonotype appeared once. This sequence joins TRBV9 and TRBJ2-1, with 9 nucleotides matching TRBD2. The CDR3 loop spans 18 amino acids. With 7 bases clipped from V and 4 bases from J, the junction kept 18 bases outside the gene matches. Looked up from germline, CDR1 is SGDLS and CDR2 is YYNGEE. The CDR3 region is CASSRRLGVAGAYNEQFF. The CDR3 bases are TGTGCCAGCTCGCGGCGGCTTGGAGTAGCGGGGGCTTACAATGAGCAGTTCTTC.

This clonotype was picked up many times. The chain links TRBV5-5 to TRBJ2-7; D tentatively fits TRBD1 or TRBD2 (6 bases each). This CDR3 is 14 amino acids long. CDR1 SGHKS and CDR2 YYEKEE come from the germline V gene (reference sequence). V shed 4 bases and J shed 1 base, with 12 bases lying between them. CDR3 residues: CASSGGTRSYEQYF. CDR3 bases: TGTGCCAGCAGCGGGGGGACACGATCCTACGAGCAGTACTTC. The full variable domain, rest sourced from reference TRBV5-5 and TRBJ2-7, is DAGVTQSPTHLIKTRGQQVTLRCSPISGHKSVSWYQQVLGQGPQFIFQYYEKEERGRGNFPDRFSARQFPNYSSELNVNALLLGDSALYLCASSGGTRSYEQYFGPGTRLTVT.

This clonotype was recorded at least ten times. The V gene is TRBV20-1, the J gene TRBJ1-5; D is perhaps TRBD1 (6 bases). Trimming stripped 6 bases from V and 2 bases from J, with 14 bases between. The CDR3 extends over 14 amino acids. Germline CDR1 DFQATT, CDR2 SNEGSKA (reference sequence). In DNA form, the CDR3 reads TGCAGTGCCACCGAACGACAGGGCAATCAGCCCCAGCATTTT. Protein sequence: CSATERQGNQPQHF.

This clonotype was picked up many times. The rearrangement links TRBV5-6 to TRBJ2-7; D unclear. CDR3 length: 14 residues. CDR1 is SGHDT and CDR2 is YYEEEE in the germline V gene. Trimming removed 1 base from V and 3 bases from J, with 11 bases in between. CDR3 loop: CASSLNNRIYEQYF. For the CDR3, the DNA is TGTGCCAGCAGCTTGAATAATCGCATCTACGAGCAGTACTTC. The variable domain in full, completed from reference TRBV5-6 and TRBJ2-7, reads DAGVTQSPTHLIKTRGQQVTLRCSPKSGHDTVSWYQQALGQGPQFIFQYYEEEERQRGNFPDRFSGHQFPNYSSELNVNALLLGDSALYLCASSLNNRIYEQYFGPGTRLTVT.

This chain connects TRBV7-2 to TRBJ2-7; D gene unclear. There are 13 residues in the CDR3. Germline V CDR1 and CDR2: SGHTA, FQGNSA. V was trimmed by 5 bases and J by 2 bases, leaving 10 bases between them. The CDR3 coding sequence is TGTGCCAGCAGCGAGGCAGCAGCCTACGAGCAGTACTTC. It translates to CASSEAAAYEQYF.

V and J are TRBV7-9 and TRBJ2-3; TRBD2 agrees at 7 bases. The germline V gene has CDR1 SEHNR and CDR2 FQNEAQ (reference sequence). J gave up 4 bases and V 5 bases, and 9 bases lay outside the gene matches. The CDR3 length is 15 residues. CDR3 in amino acids: CASSPVSGVADTQYF. The CDR3 coding sequence is TGTGCCAGCAGCCCCGTGAGCGGGGTCGCAGATACGCAGTATTTT.

In this sample, this clonotype turned up many times. V is TRBV20-1 and J is TRBJ2-2; D is ambiguous. This CDR3 is 13 amino acids long. The V gene lost 5 bases and the J gene lost 9 bases, with 16 bases spanning the gap. Per germline, CDR1 DFQATT and CDR2 SNEGSKA (reference sequence). CDR3 amino acids: CSARPATDRELFF. The CDR3 nucleotides are TGCAGTGCTCGACCTGCCACGGACCGGGAGCTGTTTTTT.

The table lists this clonotype with many counts. The chain combines TRBV7-2 with TRBJ1-6, with D perhaps TRBD1 (6 bases). From germline, CDR1 is SGHTA and CDR2 FQGNSA. V was cut by 5 bases and J by 9 bases, with 11 bases left in between. This CDR3 has 13 residues. In DNA form, the CDR3 reads TGTGCCAGCAGCCTAAGGGGGGGTTCACCCCTCCACTTT. Its protein product is CASSLRGGSPLHF.

In this sample, this clonotype turned up many times. J is TRBJ2-7 and V is TRBV5-1; maybe TRBD1 (6 bases). CDR1 and CDR2 (germline): SGHRS, YFSETQ. The CDR3 spans 16 residues. V dropped 4 bases and J dropped 7 bases, with 24 bases sitting between them. DNA for the CDR3: TGCGCCAGCAGCCCAGATCACAGGGCTGAGCGGACGGAGCAGTACTTC. It specifies CASSPDHRAERTEQYF.

This clonotype was seen repeatedly, ten times or more. This rearrangement joins TRBV15 to TRBJ2-1; either TRBD1 or TRBD2 may fit D (5 bases each). The CDR3 is made up of 19 amino acids. Germline CDR1 reads LNHNV; CDR2 reads YYDKDF (reference sequence). The V gene lost 4 bases and the J gene lost 6 bases, with 28 bases spanning the gap. DNA of the CDR3: TGTGCCACCAGCACCTCCGCTGCCGGGACCTATTGGCCCTCCAATGAGCAGTTCTTC. Protein product: CATSTSAAGTYWPSNEQFF.

The sample holds a few counts of this clonotype. The chain has TRBV15 and TRBJ2-3, with D perhaps matching TRBD2 (6 bases). Germline CDR1 LNHNV, CDR2 YYDKDF (reference sequence). The CDR3 runs to 15 residues. With 0 bases removed from V and 9 bases from J, the gap between germline ends came to 16 bases. The chain's CDR3 is CATSREKVARGTQYF. CDR3 bases: TGTGCCACCAGCAGAGAGAAGGTAGCACGGGGGACGCAGTATTTT.

This clonotype was recorded at least ten times. The chain links TRBV12-3 or TRBV12-4 to TRBJ1-1; D uncertain. The V gene lost 5 bases and the J gene lost 1 base, with 8 bases spanning the gap. This CDR3 comprises 13 residues. In nucleotides, the CDR3 is TGTGCCAGCAGTACTCACAGGAACACTGAAGCTTTCTTT. The encoded protein is CASSTHRNTEAFF.

This clonotype appeared many times. The rearrangement links TRBV7-3 to TRBJ2-1; no clear D. This CDR3 contains 16 residues. Germline CDR1 is SGHTA and CDR2 is FQGTGA. The germline V and J ends were trimmed by 2 bases and 0 bases, with 11 bases remaining between them. The CDR3 is CASSLGRISSYNEQFF. DNA of the CDR3: TGTGCCAGCAGCTTAGGAAGGATAAGCTCCTACAATGAGCAGTTCTTC.

Ten or more counts support this clonotype. The chain has TRBV4-3 and TRBJ2-5, with 8 nucleotides matching TRBD2. Germline values: CDR1 LGHNA, CDR2 YSLEER. This CDR3 is 18 amino acids long. V shed 0 bases, J shed 1 base, and the junction held 10 bases outside the gene matches. In DNA form, the CDR3 reads TGCGCCAGCAGCCAAGAGGTTTGGGGTAGCGGGGTCCAAGAGACCCAGTACTTC. Its translation is CASSQEVWGSGVQETQYF.

This clonotype was observed at least ten times. The chain recombines TRBV7-2 with TRBJ2-7, with D hard to call. V shed 5 bases and J shed 2 bases, with 16 bases lying between them. Per germline, CDR1 SGHTA and CDR2 FQGNSA. The CDR3 sequence is 15 residues long. The CDR3 sequence is CASSPHLDRPYEQYF. DNA for the CDR3: TGTGCCAGCAGCCCCCATCTAGATCGGCCCTACGAGCAGTACTTC. The full variable domain, with the rest looked up from reference TRBV7-2 and TRBJ2-7, is GAGVSQSPSNKVTEKGKDVELRCDPISGHTALYWYRQSLGQGLEFLIYFQGNSAPDKSGLPSDRFSAERTGGSVSTLTIQRTQQEDSAVYLCASSPHLDRPYEQYFGPGTRLTVT.

This clonotype was observed at least ten times. The chain recombines TRBV9 with TRBJ1-2, with no clear D. CDR1 SGDLS and CDR2 YYNGEE come from the germline V gene. Trimming pared 3 bases from V and 2 bases from J, leaving 11 bases between. This CDR3 is 14 amino acids long. The CDR3 loop reads CASSENTANYGYTF. CDR3 in DNA: TGTGCCAGCAGCGAAAACACGGCGAACTATGGCTACACCTTC.

The genes are TRBV25-1 and TRBJ2-7, with D perhaps matching TRBD1 (5 bases). The CDR3 sequence is 15 residues long. Germline values: CDR1 MGHDK, CDR2 SYGVNS. Trimming pared 4 bases from V and 3 bases from J, leaving 16 bases between. The CDR3 DNA follows: TGTGCCAGCAGTGGGGCGCCGCAGGGAAACTACGAGCAGTACTTC. Amino acids: CASSGAPQGNYEQYF.

This clonotype showed up many times. V is TRBV20-1 and J is TRBJ1-4; D not resolved. Looked up from germline, CDR1 is DFQATT and CDR2 is SNEGSKA (reference sequence). Trimming shortened V by 5 bases and J by 0 bases, and 7 bases separated the two germline ends. The CDR3 spans 13 residues. The CDR3 protein is CSALTSTNEKLFF. The CDR3 DNA follows: TGCAGTGCTTTGACCTCAACTAATGAAAAACTGTTTTTT.

This rearrangement joins TRBV19 to TRBJ2-3; weak D call: TRBD2 (6 bases). Germline V gene data show CDR1 as LNHDA and CDR2 as SQIVND (reference sequence). V was shortened by 6 bases and J by 0 bases, with 16 bases between the two germline ends. The CDR3 is 16 amino acids. The CDR3 reads CASSPVWRGSTDTQYF. The CDR3 DNA sequence: TGTGCCAGTAGCCCCGTTTGGCGGGGTAGCACAGATACGCAGTATTTT. Full variable domain (rest looked up from reference TRBV19 and TRBJ2-3): DGGITQSPKYLFRKEGQNVTLSCEQNLNHDAMYWYRQDPGQGLRLIYYSQIVNDFQKGDIAEGYSVSREKKESFPLTVTSAQKNPTAFYLCASSPVWRGSTDTQYFGPGTRLTVL.